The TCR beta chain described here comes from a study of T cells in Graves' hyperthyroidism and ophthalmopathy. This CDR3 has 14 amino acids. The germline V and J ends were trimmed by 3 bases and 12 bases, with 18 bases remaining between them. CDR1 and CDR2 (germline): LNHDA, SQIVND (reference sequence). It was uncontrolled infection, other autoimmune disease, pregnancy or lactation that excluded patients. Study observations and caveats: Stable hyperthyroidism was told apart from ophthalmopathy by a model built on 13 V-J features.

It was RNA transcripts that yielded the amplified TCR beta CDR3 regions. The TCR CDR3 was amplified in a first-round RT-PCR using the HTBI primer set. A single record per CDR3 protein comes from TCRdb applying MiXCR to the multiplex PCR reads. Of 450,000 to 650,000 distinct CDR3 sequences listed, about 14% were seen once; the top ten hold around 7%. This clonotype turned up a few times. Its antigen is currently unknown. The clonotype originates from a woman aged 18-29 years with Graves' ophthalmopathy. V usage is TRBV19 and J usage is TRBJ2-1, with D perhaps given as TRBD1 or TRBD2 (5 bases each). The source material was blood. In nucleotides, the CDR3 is TGTGCCAGTAGTATTCGCAGTCTGAGGGGCCTGCAGTTCTTC. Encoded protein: CASSIRSLRGLQFF. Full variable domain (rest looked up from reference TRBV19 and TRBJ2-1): DGGITQSPKYLFRKEGQNVTLSCEQNLNHDAMYWYRQDPGQGLRLIYYSQIVNDFQKGDIAEGYSVSREKKESFPLTVTSAQKNPTAFYLCASSIRSLRGLQFFGPGTRLTVL.